One and the same sample provided the 4 T cell receptor beta chains below, sequenced in a study of OX40 agonist ivuxolimab in advanced cancers. TCRdb's copy holds only in-frame clones and misses some; the assay was immunoSEQ multiplex PCR. Of 75,000 to 80,000 clones in the sample, around four fifths are singletons; the top ten hold 1.5% to 2%. This specimen consisted of CD4+ or CD8+ T cells sorted from blood, obtained in a trial of the OX40 agonist ivuxolimab. These receptors came from an adult with an advanced solid tumor such as melanoma, head and neck, liver or kidney cancer.

This chain joins TRBV28 and TRBJ2-7; TRBD2 matches at 12 bases. The V and J ends lost 2 bases and 5 bases, in that order; junction bases with no gene match: 7. The CDR3 totals 16 residues. Germline loops: CDR1 MDHEN, CDR2 SYDVKM. The CDR3 sequence: CASSLPGLAGTDEQYF. DNA for the CDR3: TGTGCCAGCAGTTTACCAGGACTAGCGGGGACGGACGAGCAGTACTTC.

CDR3 in amino acids: CASRPHRRGNQPQHF. The CDR3 nucleotides are TGTGCCAGCAGGCCCCACCGGCGGGGCAATCAGCCCCAGCATTTT. The rearrangement links TRBV28 to TRBJ1-5; no clear D. Germline lookup yields CDR1 MDHEN and CDR2 SYDVKM. The V end was cut by 6 bases, the J end by 2 bases, with 14 bases between. This CDR3 is built from 15 residues.

The rearrangement links TRBV20-1 to TRBJ2-3; possible D gene TRBD2, 6 bases. This CDR3 region has 11 residues. Trimming took 5 bases from V and 3 from J, leaving 6 bases between them. CDR1 is DFQATT, CDR2 SNEGSKA, per germline (reference sequence). CDR3 sequence: CSALATDTQYF. The CDR3, as DNA: TGCAGTGCTCTAGCGACAGATACGCAGTATTTT.

The chain combines TRBV5-1 with TRBJ2-5, with a possible D match to TRBD1 (5 bases). With 3 bases removed from V and 5 bases from J, the gap between germline ends came to 14 bases. This CDR3 is built from 14 residues. CDR1 is SGHRS, CDR2 YFSETQ, per germline. This CDR3 reads CASSYRSNRETQYF. DNA of the CDR3: TGCGCCAGCAGCTACCGGTCTAACAGGGAGACCCAGTACTTC.